This T cell receptor beta chain came from a study of blood T cell repertoires in COVID-19. At the level of the study: There were acute and convalescent COVID-19 samples, and they came from the United States, Italy and Spain. In each case, the material was cDNA or gDNA derived from T cells, B-cell-depleted T cells, or PBMCs.

Original methodology: From reference gene primer amplification, estimates of nucleated cell counts were derived. Clones were read by immunoSEQ multiplex PCR, and TCRdb kept only the in-frame ones, dropping some. V, J and clone size reflect that table, while D and trimming were determined from the DNA. The repertoire consists of about 190,000 clones, with around 90% occurring once and the leading ten covering approximately 0.5%. The CDR3 sequence is 15 residues long. Germline V gives CDR1 SGHRS, CDR2 YFSETQ. The V gene lost 4 bases and the J gene lost 2 bases, with 12 bases spanning the gap. Sequencing input: peripheral blood. V is TRBV5-1 and J is TRBJ2-2; maybe TRBD1 (6 bases). This TCR was recovered from a man in his fifties or sixties with acute or convalescent COVID-19. The CDR3: CASSPGQTNTGELFF. The CDR3 DNA reads as TGCGCCAGCAGCCCTGGACAGACCAACACCGGGGAGCTGTTTTTT.